The clone carrying this T cell receptor (beta chain) appeared a single time. TCRdb's table, derived via immunoSEQ multiplex PCR, lists solely in-frame clones and lacks some. The profile shows roughly 110,000 clones, around nine tenths of them singletons. The sample comes from a study of blood T cell repertoires in COVID-19. As for the study in general: The analysed material was cDNA or gDNA that came from T cells, B-cell-depleted T cells, or PBMCs.

Trimming cost V 3 bases and J 4 bases, with 22 bases left between them. The CDR3 consists of 17 residues. Germline V gene lookup returns CDR1 KGHSH and CDR2 LQKENI. The sequence was obtained from a human donor with acute or convalescent COVID-19. The donor label of this sample is uncertain. The chain combines TRBV18 with TRBJ2-7; maybe TRBD1 (6 bases). Source material: peripheral blood. For the CDR3, the DNA is TGTGCCAGCTCACCGAATCCAGCTTTAGGGACATTATACGAGCAGTACTTC. Encoded protein: CASSPNPALGTLYEQYF. The whole variable domain, filled in from reference TRBV18 and TRBJ2-7, reads NAGVMQNPRHLVRRRGQEARLRCSPMKGHSHVYWYRQLPEEGLKFMVYLQKENIIDESGMPKERFSAEFPKEGPSILRIQQVVRGDSAAYFCASSPNPALGTLYEQYFGPGTRLTVT.